The rows below give T cell receptor beta chains drawn from one sample of a study of T cell repertoires in cytomegalovirus infection. TCRdb recomputed calls from the reads with MiXCR, one row per CDR3 protein. This sample yields about 250,000 distinct CDR3 sequences, of which approximately 15% are seen a single time; less than 60% belongs to the top ten. The material sequenced was CD8+ T cells from PBMCs. The receptor source for this set is a human donor in good health (CMV status not recorded). Some clones in this sample may be carry-over from other donors' samples. The CDR3 runs from the conserved cysteine through the conserved F or W. Fields, in order: clone size, J gene, V gene, D gene, CDR3 protein, CDR3 DNA. The D gene is left open where the match is weak. Not every row has a clone size; where given, it reads once, few, many or a size class.

clone size: few
J gene: TRBJ1-2
V gene: TRBV20-1
D gene: TRBD1
CDR3 protein: CSATGVRDYGYTF
CDR3 DNA: TGCAGTGCAACAGGGGTTCGTGACTATGGCTACACCTTC

clone size: NA
J gene: TRBJ2-7
V gene: TRBV5-6
D gene: NA
CDR3 protein: CASSFETGPDYEQYF
CDR3 DNA: TGTGCCAGCAGCTTTGAAACAGGCCCGGACTACGAGCAGTACTTC

clone size: few
J gene: TRBJ2-1
V gene: TRBV6-6
D gene: NA
CDR3 protein: CASSLTWSQYGEQFF
CDR3 DNA: TGTGCCAGCAGTTTAACATGGTCCCAATACGGTGAGCAGTTCTTC

clone size: few
J gene: TRBJ2-4
V gene: TRBV7-2
D gene: NA
CDR3 protein: CASSLVRPGGAKNIQYF
CDR3 DNA: TGTGCCAGCAGCTTAGTTCGGCCCGGGGGTGCCAAAAACATTCAGTACTTC

clone size: NA
J gene: TRBJ2-3
V gene: TRBV4-3
D gene: TRBD2
CDR3 protein: CASSQDRGLATDTQYF
CDR3 DNA: TGCGCCAGCAGCCAAGATAGAGGACTAGCCACAGATACGCAGTATTTT

clone size: NA
J gene: TRBJ2-1
V gene: TRBV24-1
D gene: NA
CDR3 protein: CATQSGGYNEQFF
CDR3 DNA: TGTGCCACCCAGTCGGGCGGTTACAATGAGCAGTTCTTC

clone size: many
J gene: TRBJ2-4
V gene: TRBV7-9
D gene: NA
CDR3 protein: CASSPGLGDIQYF
CDR3 DNA: TGTGCCAGCAGCCCGGGACTGGGGGACATTCAGTACTTC

clone size: NA
J gene: TRBJ2-1
V gene: TRBV4-1
D gene: NA
CDR3 protein: CASSQDPSGLMDEQFF
CDR3 DNA: TGCGCCAGCAGCCAAGATCCAAGTGGGCTCATGGATGAGCAGTTCTTC

clone size: NA
J gene: TRBJ2-7
V gene: TRBV20-1
D gene: NA
CDR3 protein: CSARDLASPSYEQYF
CDR3 DNA: TGCAGTGCTAGAGATCTAGCCTCCCCCTCCTACGAGCAGTACTTC

clone size: few
J gene: TRBJ1-5
V gene: TRBV12-3/TRBV12-4
D gene: NA
CDR3 protein: CASSLVGVSNQPQHF
CDR3 DNA: TGTGCCAGCAGTTTAGTGGGGGTGAGCAATCAGCCCCAGCATTTT

clone size: many
J gene: TRBJ2-2
V gene: TRBV10-3
D gene: TRBD1
CDR3 protein: CAIREGAFDTGELFF
CDR3 DNA: TGTGCCATCCGAGAGGGGGCTTTTGACACCGGGGAGCTGTTTTTT

clone size: NA
J gene: TRBJ2-5
V gene: TRBV29-1
D gene: NA
CDR3 protein: CSVEGGAGLPGTQYF
CDR3 DNA: TGCAGCGTTGAAGGCGGAGCTGGCCTACCGGGGACCCAGTACTTC

clone size: many
J gene: TRBJ2-3
V gene: TRBV7-2
D gene: NA
CDR3 protein: CASNRNWGRGGDTQYF
CDR3 DNA: TGTGCCAGCAACCGAAACTGGGGGCGGGGCGGAGATACGCAGTATTTT

clone size: NA
J gene: TRBJ1-1
V gene: TRBV20-1
D gene: NA
CDR3 protein: CSARLQGNTEAFF
CDR3 DNA: TGCAGTGCTAGACTTCAGGGGAACACTGAAGCTTTCTTT

clone size: many
J gene: TRBJ1-6
V gene: TRBV7-2
D gene: NA
CDR3 protein: CASSLVDKGPMSSYNSPLHF
CDR3 DNA: TGTGCCAGCAGCTTAGTAGATAAGGGACCGATGAGCTCCTATAATTCACCCCTCCACTTT

clone size: few
J gene: TRBJ2-1
V gene: TRBV29-1
D gene: TRBD1
CDR3 protein: CSVAIGTGIFYNEQFF
CDR3 DNA: TGCAGCGTTGCCATTGGGACAGGGATTTTTTACAATGAGCAGTTCTTC

clone size: few
J gene: TRBJ1-1
V gene: TRBV20-1
D gene: TRBD1
CDR3 protein: CSTPYEKAGGPEAFF
CDR3 DNA: TGCAGTACTCCGTACGAAAAGGCAGGGGGCCCTGAAGCTTTCTTT

clone size: NA
J gene: TRBJ2-2
V gene: TRBV4-1
D gene: NA
CDR3 protein: CASSQGTLGTGELFF
CDR3 DNA: TGCGCCAGCAGCCAAGGGACATTGGGCACCGGGGAGCTGTTTTTT

clone size: few
J gene: TRBJ1-1
V gene: TRBV23-1
D gene: NA
CDR3 protein: CASSQSGQGGTEAFF
CDR3 DNA: TGCGCCAGCAGTCAATCGGGGCAGGGAGGGACTGAAGCTTTCTTT

clone size: few
J gene: TRBJ2-7
V gene: TRBV5-1
D gene: TRBD1
CDR3 protein: CASSLSQGATYEQYF
CDR3 DNA: TGCGCCAGCAGCTTATCGCAGGGGGCGACCTACGAGCAGTACTTC

clone size: NA
J gene: TRBJ2-3
V gene: TRBV28
D gene: NA
CDR3 protein: CASSRTAGADTQYF
CDR3 DNA: TGTGCCAGCAGCAGGACGGCAGGCGCAGATACGCAGTATTTT

clone size: NA
J gene: TRBJ2-4
V gene: TRBV20-1
D gene: NA
CDR3 protein: CSASVGGPAKNIQYF
CDR3 DNA: TGCAGTGCTAGTGTGGGGGGGCCAGCCAAAAACATTCAGTACTTC

clone size: NA
J gene: TRBJ1-1
V gene: TRBV6-5
D gene: NA
CDR3 protein: CASSYSIVKLAFF
CDR3 DNA: TGTGCCAGCAGTTACTCGATTGTAAAGTTAGCTTTCTTT

clone size: once
J gene: TRBJ2-1
V gene: TRBV20-1
D gene: TRBD2
CDR3 protein: CSAMGSVVASGGYNEQFF
CDR3 DNA: TGCAGTGCGATGGGGTCAGTGGTCGCTAGCGGGGGTTACAATGAGCAGTTCTTC

clone size: NA
J gene: TRBJ2-7
V gene: TRBV28
D gene: TRBD1
CDR3 protein: CATVRTGQVGYEQYF
CDR3 DNA: TGTGCCACCGTGCGAACGGGACAGGTCGGTTACGAGCAGTACTTC

clone size: NA
J gene: TRBJ1-6
V gene: TRBV3-1
D gene: NA
CDR3 protein: CASSQDVGANSPLHF
CDR3 DNA: TGTGCCAGCAGCCAAGACGTAGGGGCTAATTCACCCCTCCACTTT

clone size: NA
J gene: TRBJ2-5
V gene: TRBV25-1
D gene: NA
CDR3 protein: CASRGETGTQYF
CDR3 DNA: TGTGCCAGCAGGGGGGAAACGGGGACCCAGTACTTC

clone size: few
J gene: TRBJ2-2
V gene: TRBV20-1
D gene: TRBD1
CDR3 protein: CSARDWDRGTGELFF
CDR3 DNA: TGCAGTGCTAGAGACTGGGACAGGGGAACCGGGGAGCTGTTTTTT

clone size: many
J gene: TRBJ2-1
V gene: TRBV7-8
D gene: TRBD1
CDR3 protein: CASSPDRARNEQFF
CDR3 DNA: TGTGCCAGCAGCCCGGACAGGGCGCGGAATGAGCAGTTCTTC

clone size: NA
J gene: TRBJ2-3
V gene: TRBV25-1
D gene: NA
CDR3 protein: CASSEEDGYTNTDTQYF
CDR3 DNA: TGTGCCAGCAGTGAAGAAGACGGATACACTAACACAGATACGCAGTATTTT

clone size: few
J gene: TRBJ1-1
V gene: TRBV10-3
D gene: NA
CDR3 protein: CAISEFGGLGSTEAFF
CDR3 DNA: TGTGCCATCAGTGAGTTTGGGGGACTCGGATCTACTGAAGCTTTCTTT

clone size: NA
J gene: TRBJ2-3
V gene: TRBV9
D gene: NA
CDR3 protein: CASTRVGFPDTQYF
CDR3 DNA: TGTGCCAGCACTAGAGTGGGGTTTCCAGATACGCAGTATTTT